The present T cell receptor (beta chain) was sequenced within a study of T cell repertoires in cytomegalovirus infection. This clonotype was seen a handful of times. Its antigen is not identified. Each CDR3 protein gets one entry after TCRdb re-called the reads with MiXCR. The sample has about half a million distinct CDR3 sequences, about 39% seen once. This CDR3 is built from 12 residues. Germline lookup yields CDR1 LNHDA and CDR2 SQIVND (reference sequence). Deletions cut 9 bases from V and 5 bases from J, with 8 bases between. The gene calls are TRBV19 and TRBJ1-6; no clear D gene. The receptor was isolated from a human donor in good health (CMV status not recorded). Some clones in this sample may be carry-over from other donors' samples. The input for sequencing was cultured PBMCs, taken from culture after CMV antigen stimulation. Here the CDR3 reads CASENDNSPLHF. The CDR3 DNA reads TGTGCCAGCGAAAACGATAATTCACCCCTCCACTTT.